This T cell receptor beta chain was identified during a study of shared clonotypes between healthy human individuals (TCRdb year 2020). Background on the whole study: A couple of women and a few men aged 18 to 49 years were included in the cohort. Blood TCR repertoires of five healthy adults were deeply sequenced to estimate repertoire size and the extent of clonotype sharing between individuals. For each donor, CD4 naive and CD4 memory were each given three plates, CD8 naive was given two plates, and CD8 memory was given one plate. To increase sequencing depth and limit assay-specific biases, TCR repertoire library preparation and sequencing were carried out by different laboratories using diverse techniques. Per donor, leukapheresis produced somewhere between about 0.94 and 10 billion PBMCs.

About this clone: The specificity of this receptor is unknown. No quality values exist for individual bases; no much larger clone is one base distant.

The donors were healthy, HIV-negative adults with no recently reported acute infections or vaccinations. Only Caucasian adults living in Nashville, Tennessee, USA were represented among the donors. CD4+ T cells were enriched by magnetic negative selection, after which naive cells were positively selected on CD45RA and the negative fraction was taken as the memory subset. Blood was collected by leukapheresis, and PBMCs were isolated by Ficoll-Histopaque density gradient centrifugation and then cryopreserved in liquid nitrogen vapor phase. Analytical flow cytometry was used to check the purity and quantity of each magnetically sorted T cell population. From each sorted fraction, genomic DNA was isolated and quantified by UV absorbance on a Nanodrop 2000c. What the work shows at the level of the full study, not this receptor alone: Naive subsets generally had larger estimated clonotype richness than memory subsets. Incomplete sequencing was indicated by rarefaction of sorted-subset datasets, despite the large sequencing depth. Sampling was restricted to blood, and TCR repertoires in tissues likely differ from the TCR repertoires found in blood. Compared with non-shared clonotypes, the clonotypes found in all four sorted-subset donors had higher generation probabilities. Around 5% of naive CD4, 3.5% of naive CD8, approximately 2% of memory CD4, and 0.35% to 0.5% of memory CD8 clonotypes were shared across a few donors. Pairwise subsampling led to the expectation that sequencing depth would affect the degree of clonotype sharing among donors. The genetic and exposure-history diversity represented was limited by the small number of donors.

Using the deep immunoSEQ assay, TCR CDR3 regions were amplified from genomic DNA by multiplex PCR. Extracted genomic DNA from each cell subset was spread evenly across all wells of several immunoSEQ 96-well plates, with each plate serving as a replicate. Each replicate PCR for sorted subsets received about 210 ng genomic DNA, equal to tens of thousands of T cell genomes. The purified libraries were quantified using a Qubit 3.0 fluorometer, sized with a Bioanalyzer 2100, and then quantified again using the KAPA Library Quantification kit. Each immunoSEQ 96-well plate was sequenced on its own single-read 150-cycle Illumina NextSeq 550 flow cell. Under the source paper's analysis protocol: Because the immunoSEQ output held only junctional sequences and lacked quality scores, the filtering could not match the filtering applied to full-length reads. Sequences were annotated with PyIR, a Python wrapper for IgBLAST v1.9, and V/J genes and CDR3 were assigned using IMGT germline references. Reads with weak V/J assignments (E-value above 1e-6), missing CDR3, stop codons, out-of-frame junctions, or ambiguous translated residues were removed. A V3J clonotype was defined by an identical inferred V gene, J gene, and CDR3 amino acid sequence. Percentage overlap between repertoires was calculated by dividing the number of shared unique clonotypes by the size of the smaller repertoire. Three approaches were used to assess repertoire richness: RTK rarefaction, the Chao1 estimator, and Recon v2.1 estimates of unobserved clonotypes. OLGA was used to compute generation probabilities for all TCRbeta clonotypes that the gDNA method yielded from a few donors. TCRdb retrieved this table from immuneACCESS and kept in-frame rearrangements only. Not all clones are present; in checked studies, unresolved V genes account for under half, and no reason is known for the remainder. The DNA gave D and trimming, while V, J and clone size come from that table. The sample yields around 1.1 million clones; roughly 80% were counted once. The ten most abundant clones make up 0.89% of the sample.

CDR1 and CDR2, looked up from the germline V gene, are SGHRS and YFSETQ. Taken from cysteine to phenylalanine, the CDR3 has 15 residues. Only the CDR3 part of the read is kept: 45 bases, read in frame from the first base. V loses 0 bases, J loses 4 bases, and the germline ends lie 12 bases apart. Sequencing was performed on memory CD4+ T cells from PBMCs. The cell subset or site label, as the study defines it: CD45RA-negative fraction. The clonotype comes from a man between 18 and 29 years old in good health. Some clones in this sample may be carry-over from other donors' samples. Rearrangement joined TRBV5-1 to TRBJ2-3, with a tentative D gene TRBD1 over 6 matching bases. For the CDR3, the sequence is CASSLARGTADTQYF. Here is the DNA: TGCGCCAGCAGCTTGGCCAGGGGAACCGCAGATACGCAGTATTTT.